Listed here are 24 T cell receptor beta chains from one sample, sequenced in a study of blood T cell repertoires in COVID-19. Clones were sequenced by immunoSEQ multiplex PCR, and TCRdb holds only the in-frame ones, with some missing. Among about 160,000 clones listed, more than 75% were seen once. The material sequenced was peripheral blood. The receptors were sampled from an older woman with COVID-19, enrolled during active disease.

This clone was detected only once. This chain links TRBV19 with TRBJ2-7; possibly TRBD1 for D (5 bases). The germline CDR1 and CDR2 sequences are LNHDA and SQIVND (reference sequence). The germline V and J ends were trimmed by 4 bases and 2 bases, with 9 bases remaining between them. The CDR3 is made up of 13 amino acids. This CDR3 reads CASSTGQTYEQYF. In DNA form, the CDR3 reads TGTGCCAGTAGTACAGGACAAACCTACGAGCAGTACTTC. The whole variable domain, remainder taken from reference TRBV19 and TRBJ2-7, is DGGITQSPKYLFRKEGQNVTLSCEQNLNHDAMYWYRQDPGQGLRLIYYSQIVNDFQKGDIAEGYSVSREKKESFPLTVTSAQKNPTAFYLCASSTGQTYEQYFGPGTRLTVT.

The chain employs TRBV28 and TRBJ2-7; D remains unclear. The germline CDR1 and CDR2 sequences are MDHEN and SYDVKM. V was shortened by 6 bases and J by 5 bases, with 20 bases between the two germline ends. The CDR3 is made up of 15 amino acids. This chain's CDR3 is CASRTARLDANEQYF. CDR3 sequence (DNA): TGTGCCAGCAGGACGGCCCGACTCGATGCCAACGAGCAGTACTTC.

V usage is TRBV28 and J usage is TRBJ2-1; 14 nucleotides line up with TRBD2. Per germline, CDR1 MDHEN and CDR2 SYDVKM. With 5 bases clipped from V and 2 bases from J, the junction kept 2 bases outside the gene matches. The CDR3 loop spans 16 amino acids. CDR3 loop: CASSRTSGGPYNEQFF. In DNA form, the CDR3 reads TGTGCCAGCAGTCGGACTAGCGGGGGGCCCTACAATGAGCAGTTCTTC.

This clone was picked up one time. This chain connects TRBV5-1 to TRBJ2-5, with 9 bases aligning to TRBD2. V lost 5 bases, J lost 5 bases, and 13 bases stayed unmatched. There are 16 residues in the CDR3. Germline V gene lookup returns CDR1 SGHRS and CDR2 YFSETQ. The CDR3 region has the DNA TGCGCCAGCAGGCGGACTAGCGAGGCGTACTGGGAGACCCAGTACTTC. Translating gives CASRRTSEAYWETQYF.

This CDR3 is CASSPGTGAGLGYEQYF. The CDR3 DNA reads as TGTGCCAGCTCACCCGGGACAGGGGCTGGACTTGGCTACGAGCAGTACTTC. This sequence joins TRBV18 and TRBJ2-7; TRBD1 matches at 10 bases. The trim removed 3 bases at V and 3 bases at J, leaving 11 bases unmatched. Germline V gene sequence: CDR1 KGHSH, CDR2 LQKENI. This CDR3 has 17 amino acids.

In nucleotides, the CDR3 is TGTGCCAGCAGACTTTGGACACGCAACACCTACGAGCAGTACTTC. This codes for CASRLWTRNTYEQYF. The rearrangement uses TRBV28 and TRBJ2-7; maybe TRBD1 (5 bases). Trimming pared 6 bases from V and 2 bases from J, leaving 17 bases between. CDR1 and CDR2 from the germline V gene are MDHEN and SYDVKM. The CDR3 runs 15 residues.

This CDR3 is CASSLARAGGPGNEQFF. CDR3 DNA: TGCGCCAGCAGCTTGGCCCGAGCGGGGGGGCCGGGGAATGAGCAGTTCTTC. The chain is built from TRBV5-1 and TRBJ2-1; 10 nucleotides line up with TRBD2. Trimming removed 0 bases from V and 7 bases from J; junction bases left unmatched: 10. This CDR3 contains 17 residues. Germline values: CDR1 SGHRS, CDR2 YFSETQ.

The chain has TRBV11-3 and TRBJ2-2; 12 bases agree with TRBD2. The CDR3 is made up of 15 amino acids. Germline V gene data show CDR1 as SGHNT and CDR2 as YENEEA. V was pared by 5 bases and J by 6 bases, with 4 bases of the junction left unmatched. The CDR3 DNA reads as TGTGCCAGCAGCCCAGGACTAGCGGGGCCCGGGGAGCTGTTTTTT. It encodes CASSPGLAGPGELFF.

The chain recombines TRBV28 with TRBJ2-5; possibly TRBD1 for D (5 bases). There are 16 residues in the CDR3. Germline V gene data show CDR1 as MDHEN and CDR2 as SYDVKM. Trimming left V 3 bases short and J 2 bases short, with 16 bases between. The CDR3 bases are TGTGCCAGCAGTTTCCGCCCTTGGGGCTTGCAAGAGACCCAGTACTTC. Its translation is CASSFRPWGLQETQYF.

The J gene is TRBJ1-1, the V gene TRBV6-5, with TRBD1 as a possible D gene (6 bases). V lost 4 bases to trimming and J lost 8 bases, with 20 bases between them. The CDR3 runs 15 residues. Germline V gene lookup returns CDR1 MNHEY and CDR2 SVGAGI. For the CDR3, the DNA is TGTGCCAGCAGTTCCAGGGGTCGTGGTGTGGGCGAAGCTTTCTTT. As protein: CASSSRGRGVGEAFF.

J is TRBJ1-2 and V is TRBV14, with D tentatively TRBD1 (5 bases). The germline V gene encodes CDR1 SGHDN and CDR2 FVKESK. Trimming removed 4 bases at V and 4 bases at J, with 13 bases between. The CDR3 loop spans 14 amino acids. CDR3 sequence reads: CASSLVGQGYGYTF. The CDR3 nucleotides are TGTGCCAGCAGCCTGGTCGGGCAGGGCTATGGCTACACCTTC.

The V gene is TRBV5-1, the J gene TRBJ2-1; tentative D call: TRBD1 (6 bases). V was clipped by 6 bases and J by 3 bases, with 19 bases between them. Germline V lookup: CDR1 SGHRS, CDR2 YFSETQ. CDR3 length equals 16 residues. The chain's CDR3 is CASTPLPGAGYNEQFF. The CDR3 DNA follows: TGCGCCAGCACCCCCCTCCCAGGGGCGGGCTACAATGAGCAGTTCTTC.

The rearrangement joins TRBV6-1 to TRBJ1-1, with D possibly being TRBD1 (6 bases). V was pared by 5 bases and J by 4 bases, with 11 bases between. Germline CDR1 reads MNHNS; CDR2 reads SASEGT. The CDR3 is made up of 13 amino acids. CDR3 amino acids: CASSLQGSTEAFF. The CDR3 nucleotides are TGTGCCAGCAGTTTACAGGGATCCACTGAAGCTTTCTTT.

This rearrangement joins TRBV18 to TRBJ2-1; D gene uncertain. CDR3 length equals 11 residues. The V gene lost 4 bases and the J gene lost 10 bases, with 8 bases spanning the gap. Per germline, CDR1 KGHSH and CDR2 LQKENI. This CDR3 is CASSQDWEQFF. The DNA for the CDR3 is TGTGCCAGCTCACAAGACTGGGAGCAGTTCTTC. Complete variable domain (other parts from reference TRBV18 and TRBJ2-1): NAGVMQNPRHLVRRRGQEARLRCSPMKGHSHVYWYRQLPEEGLKFMVYLQKENIIDESGMPKERFSAEFPKEGPSILRIQQVVRGDSAAYFCASSQDWEQFFGPGTRLTVL.

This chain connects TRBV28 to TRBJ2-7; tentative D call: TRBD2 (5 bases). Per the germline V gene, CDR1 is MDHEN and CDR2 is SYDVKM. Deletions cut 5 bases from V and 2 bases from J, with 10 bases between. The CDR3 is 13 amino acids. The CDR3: CASSDLATYEQYF. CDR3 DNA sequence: TGTGCCAGCAGTGACTTAGCGACCTACGAGCAGTACTTC.

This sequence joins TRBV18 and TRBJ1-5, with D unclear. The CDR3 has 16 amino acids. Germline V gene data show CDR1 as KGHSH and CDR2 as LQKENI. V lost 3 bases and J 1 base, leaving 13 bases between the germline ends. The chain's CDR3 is CASSPTRQLSNQPQHF. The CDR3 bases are TGTGCCAGCTCACCTACTCGACAATTAAGCAATCAGCCCCAGCATTTT.

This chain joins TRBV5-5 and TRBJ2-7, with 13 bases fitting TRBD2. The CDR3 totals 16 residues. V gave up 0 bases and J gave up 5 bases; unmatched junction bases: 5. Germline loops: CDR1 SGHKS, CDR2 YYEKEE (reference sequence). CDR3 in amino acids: CASSLAGTSGVHEQYF. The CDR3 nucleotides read TGTGCCAGCAGCTTGGCCGGGACTAGCGGGGTCCACGAGCAGTACTTC.

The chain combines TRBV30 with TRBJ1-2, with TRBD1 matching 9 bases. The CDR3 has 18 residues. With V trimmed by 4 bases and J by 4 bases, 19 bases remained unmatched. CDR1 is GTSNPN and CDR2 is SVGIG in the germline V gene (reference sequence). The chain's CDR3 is CAWNARAWTGDLGYGYTF. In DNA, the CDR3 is TGTGCCTGGAACGCCCGGGCATGGACAGGGGACCTTGGCTATGGCTACACCTTC.

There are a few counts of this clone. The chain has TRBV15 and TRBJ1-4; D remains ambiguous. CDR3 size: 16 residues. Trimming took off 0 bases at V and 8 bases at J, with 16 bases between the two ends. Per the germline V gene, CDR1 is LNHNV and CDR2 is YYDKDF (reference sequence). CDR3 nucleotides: TGTGCCACCAGCAGAGATCTGAGGGCTATTGAGGAAAAACTGTTTTTT. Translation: CATSRDLRAIEEKLFF.

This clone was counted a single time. CDR3 loop: CASSEVAGGEKLFF. CDR3 sequence (DNA): TGTGCCAGCAGTGAGGTGGCAGGGGGGGAAAAACTGTTTTTT. This chain connects TRBV2 to TRBJ1-4, with 7 bases that match TRBD1. Germline CDR1 reads SNHLY; CDR2 reads FYNNEI. Trimming at V came to 3 bases and at J to 8 bases, leaving 6 bases not matched to a gene. The CDR3 runs to 14 residues. Using reference TRBV2 and TRBJ1-4 for the parts outside the CDR3, the full variable domain is EPEVTQTPSHQVTQMGQEVILRCVPISNHLYFYWYRQILGQKVEFLVSFYNNEISEKSEIFDDQFSVERPDGSNFTLKIRSTKLEDSAMYFCASSEVAGGEKLFFGSGTQLSVL.

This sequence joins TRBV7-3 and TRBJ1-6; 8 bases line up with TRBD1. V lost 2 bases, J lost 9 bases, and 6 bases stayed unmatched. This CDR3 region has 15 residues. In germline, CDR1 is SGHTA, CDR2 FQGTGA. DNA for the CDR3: TGTGCCAGCAGCTTAGCACAGGGGGTTGGTTCACCCCTCCACTTT. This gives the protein CASSLAQGVGSPLHF.

DNA for the CDR3: TGTGCCAGCAGCACAGGGCCCCAGAGCTACACCTTC. This translates into CASSTGPQSYTF. This chain links TRBV12-3 or TRBV12-4 with TRBJ1-2, with TRBD1 as a possible D gene (6 bases). This CDR3 has 12 residues. V was clipped by 6 bases and J by 9 bases, with 14 bases between them.

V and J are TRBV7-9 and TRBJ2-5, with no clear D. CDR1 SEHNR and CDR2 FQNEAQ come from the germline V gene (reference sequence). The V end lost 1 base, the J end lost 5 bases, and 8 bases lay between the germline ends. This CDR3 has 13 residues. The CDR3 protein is CASSLGGWETQYF. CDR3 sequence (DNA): TGTGCCAGCAGCTTAGGCGGATGGGAGACCCAGTACTTC. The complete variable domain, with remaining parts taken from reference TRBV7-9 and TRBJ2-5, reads DTGVSQNPRHKITKRGQNVTFRCDPISEHNRLYWYRQTLGQGPEFLTYFQNEAQLEKSRLLSDRFSAERPKGSFSTLEIQRTEQGDSAMYLCASSLGGWETQYFGPGTRLLVL.

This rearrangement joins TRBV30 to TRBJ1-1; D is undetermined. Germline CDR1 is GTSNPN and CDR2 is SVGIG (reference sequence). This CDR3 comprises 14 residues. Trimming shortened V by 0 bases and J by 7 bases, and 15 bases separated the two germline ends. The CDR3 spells CAWSVRRQTVEAFF. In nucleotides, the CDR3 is TGTGCCTGGAGTGTACGGCGACAAACTGTTGAAGCTTTCTTT. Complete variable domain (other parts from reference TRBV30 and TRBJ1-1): SQTIHQWPATLVQPVGSPLSLECTVEGTSNPNLYWYRQAAGRGLQLLFYSVGIGQISSEVPQNLSASRPQDRQFILSSKKLLLSDSGFYLCAWSVRRQTVEAFFGQGTRLTVV.